This is a list of T cell receptor beta chains from one sample in a study of CD49a tissue-resident CD8 T cells in human skin. Measured with immunoSEQ multiplex PCR; TCRdb has only the in-frame clones, and not every one. The sample has about 1,500 clones; 50% to 65% are singletons. The sample taken for sequencing was CLA- CD8+ effector memory T cells sorted from blood. These receptors originate from a human donor in good health. The CDR3 runs from the conserved cysteine through the conserved F or W. A D gene is named only where the DNA matches it firmly. Size is omitted from some rows. Given values are once, few, many or a class for expanded clones.

D gene | J gene | V gene | clone size | CDR3 protein | CDR3 DNA
TRBD1 | TRBJ2-7 | TRBV6-5 | . | CASRLQGEMGEQYF | TGTGCCAGCAGGCTGCAGGGGGAAATGGGCGAGCAGTACTTC
TRBD2 | TRBJ2-1 | TRBV11-2 | . | CASSAGLAGDTEQFF | TGTGCCAGCAGCGCAGGACTAGCGGGAGATACTGAGCAGTTCTTC
TRBD2 | TRBJ2-1 | TRBV4-2 | . | CASSQRAGTDEQFF | TGTGCCAGCAGCCAAAGAGCGGGAACCGATGAGCAGTTCTTC
. | TRBJ1-5 | TRBV21-1 | . | CASSKGQGGNQPQHF | TGTGCCAGCAGCAAAGGACAGGGGGGCAATCAGCCCCAGCATTTT
TRBD2 | TRBJ2-7 | TRBV4-2 | few | CASSQPEGAGDHEQYF | TGTGCCAGCAGCCAGCCCGAGGGAGCGGGAGACCACGAGCAGTACTTC
. | TRBJ1-5 | TRBV11-2 | . | CASSTGNQPQHF | TGTGCCAGCTCAACAGGTAATCAGCCCCAGCATTTT
. | TRBJ2-7 | TRBV6-1 | large | CASSETFEQYF | TGTGCCAGCAGTGAGACTTTCGAGCAGTACTTC
TRBD2 | TRBJ2-5 | TRBV7-8 | . | CASSPRTSGRGKTQYF | TGTGCCAGCAGCCCAAGGACTAGCGGGAGGGGAAAGACCCAGTACTTC
TRBD2 | TRBJ2-3 | TRBV6-5 | . | CASGKIAGSTDTQYF | TGTGCCAGCGGCAAAATAGCGGGAAGCACAGATACGCAGTATTTT
TRBD2 | TRBJ2-7 | TRBV11-3 | . | CASSYKREAPHEQYF | TGTGCCAGCAGCTATAAGCGGGAGGCTCCCCACGAGCAGTACTTC
. | TRBJ2-5 | TRBV5-4 | . | CASSLRGKQETQYF | TGTGCCAGCAGCTTGCGCGGAAAACAAGAGACCCAGTACTTC
. | TRBJ1-2 | TRBV5-6 | . | CASSSGQLYGYTF | TGTGCCAGCAGCTCGGGACAACTCTATGGCTACACCTTC
. | TRBJ1-5 | TRBV19 | . | CASSILSLNQPQHF | TGTGCCAGTAGTATCCTATCCCTAAATCAGCCCCAGCATTTT
TRBD1 | TRBJ2-3 | TRBV6-4 | few | CASSDGQGADTQYF | TGTGCCAGCAGTGACGGACAGGGGGCAGATACGCAGTATTTT
TRBD2 | TRBJ2-2 | TRBV7-3 | . | CASSPRGSERELFF | TGTGCCAGCAGCCCCCGCGGGAGCGAGAGGGAGCTGTTTTTT
TRBD2 | TRBJ2-1 | TRBV4-2 | . | CASSQDPTSGSSEQFF | TGTGCCAGCAGCCAAGATCCTACTAGCGGGAGCTCTGAGCAGTTCTTC
TRBD1 | TRBJ1-5 | TRBV28 | . | CASSRRQGTNQPQHF | TGTGCCAGCAGCCGGCGACAGGGGACAAATCAGCCCCAGCATTTT
. | TRBJ2-6 | TRBV4-2 | . | CASSQEAGGGGANVLTF | TGTGCCAGCAGCCAAGAGGCCGGGGGAGGAGGGGCCAACGTCCTGACTTTC
TRBD2 | TRBJ2-1 | TRBV28 | . | CASTNYKGTSAHEQFF | TGTGCCAGCACCAATTATAAGGGGACTAGCGCACATGAGCAGTTCTTC
TRBD2 | TRBJ2-3 | TRBV4-2 | . | CASSQETSGTDTQYF | TGTGCCAGCAGCCAAGAGACTAGCGGCACAGATACGCAGTATTTT
TRBD2 | TRBJ2-1 | TRBV30 | . | CAWSWLAGASEQFF | TGTGCCTGGAGTTGGCTAGCGGGAGCGAGTGAGCAGTTCTTC
TRBD2 | TRBJ2-1 | TRBV6-4 | few | CASSDTSGQTDEQFF | TGTGCCAGCAGTGACACTAGCGGCCAGACGGATGAGCAGTTCTTC
TRBD2 | TRBJ2-7 | TRBV7-9 | . | CASSLVGREGEQYF | TGTGCCAGCAGCTTAGTAGGGAGGGAGGGCGAGCAGTACTTC
. | TRBJ2-1 | TRBV6-4 | . | CASSDSNVGDYNEQFF | TGTGCCAGCAGTGACTCGAATGTCGGTGACTACAATGAGCAGTTCTTC
. | TRBJ2-3 | TRBV6-1 | . | CASSEAGGGGADTQYF | TGTGCCAGCAGTGAAGCAGGGGGCGGAGGGGCAGATACGCAGTATTTT
. | TRBJ1-6 | TRBV27 | . | CASSLIRGSPLHF | TGTGCCAGCAGTTTGATCCGCGGCTCACCCCTCCACTTT
. | TRBJ1-1 | TRBV4-1 | . | CASSQDLGSALEAFF | TGCGCCAGCAGCCAAGATCTAGGTTCTGCACTCGAAGCTTTCTTT
TRBD1 | TRBJ1-1 | TRBV6-6 | few | CASSSGTGMAEAFF | TGTGCCAGCAGTTCGGGGACAGGGATGGCTGAAGCTTTCTTT
. | TRBJ1-2 | TRBV6-1 | . | CASSEAYQPQVYTF | TGTGCCAGCAGTGAAGCTTACCAGCCTCAGGTCTACACCTTC
TRBD2 | TRBJ2-7 | TRBV7-6 | . | CASSTLAGASYEQYF | TGTGCCAGCAGCACACTCGCGGGAGCCTCCTACGAGCAGTACTTC
. | TRBJ2-1 | TRBV6-4 | . | CASSPGTSEYNEQFF | TGTGCCAGCAGCCCGGGGACATCCGAATACAATGAGCAGTTCTTC
TRBD1 | TRBJ2-2 | TRBV25-1 | . | CASSGDRDTGELFF | TGTGCCAGCAGCGGTGACAGGGACACCGGGGAGCTGTTTTTT
TRBD1 | TRBJ1-6 | TRBV25-1 | . | CASSWDRDNSPLHF | TGTGCCAGCAGTTGGGACAGAGATAATTCCCCCCTCCACTTT
TRBD2 | TRBJ2-1 | TRBV6-5 | . | CASGIAGDNEQFF | TGTGCCAGCGGTATAGCGGGAGACAATGAGCAGTTCTTC
. | TRBJ2-7 | TRBV5-1 | . | CASRSGSSYEQYF | TGCGCCAGCAGGTCGGGAAGCTCCTACGAGCAGTACTTC
TRBD2 | TRBJ2-1 | TRBV7-9 | . | CASSLATSGLPEQFF | TGTGCCAGCAGCTTAGCGACTAGCGGGCTACCCGAGCAGTTCTTC
TRBD2 | TRBJ2-3 | TRBV6-5 | large | CASSYRAGGGADTQYF | TGTGCCAGCAGTTACAGGGCGGGAGGAGGGGCAGATACGCAGTATTTT
. | TRBJ1-4 | TRBV6-1 | . | CASSGGPANEKLFF | TGTGCCAGCAGTGGGGGGCCAGCTAATGAAAAACTGTTTTTT
TRBD1 | TRBJ2-2 | TRBV10-1 | . | CATSTGDNGELFF | TGCGCCACCTCGACAGGGGATAATGGGGAGCTGTTTTTT
. | TRBJ1-1 | TRBV6-1 | . | CASSEDNYMNTEAFF | TGTGCCAGCAGTGAAGACAACTACATGAACACTGAAGCTTTCTTT